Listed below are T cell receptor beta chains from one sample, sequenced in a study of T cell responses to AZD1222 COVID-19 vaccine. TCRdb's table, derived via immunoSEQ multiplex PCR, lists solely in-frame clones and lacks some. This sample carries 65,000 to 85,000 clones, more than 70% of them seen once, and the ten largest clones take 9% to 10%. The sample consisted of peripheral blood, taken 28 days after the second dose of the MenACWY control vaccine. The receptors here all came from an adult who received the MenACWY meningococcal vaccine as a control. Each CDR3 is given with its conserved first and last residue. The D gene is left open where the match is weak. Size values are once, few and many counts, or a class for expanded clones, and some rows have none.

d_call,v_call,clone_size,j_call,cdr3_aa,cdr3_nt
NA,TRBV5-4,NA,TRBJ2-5,CASGGVGETQYF,TGTGCCAGCGGGGGTGTTGGGGAGACCCAGTACTTC
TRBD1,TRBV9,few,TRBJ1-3,CASSASTGVGNTIYF,TGTGCCAGCAGCGCGTCGACAGGGGTGGGAAACACCATATATTTT
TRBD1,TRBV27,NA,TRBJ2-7,CASSRQGFYEQYF,TGTGCCAGCAGCCGACAGGGTTTCTACGAGCAGTACTTC
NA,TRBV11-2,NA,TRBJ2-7,CASSPLGVSYEQYF,TGTGCCAGCAGCCCCCTCGGGGTTTCCTACGAGCAGTACTTC
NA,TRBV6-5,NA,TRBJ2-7,CASSYPQGEQYF,TGTGCCAGCAGTTACCCCCAGGGGGAGCAGTACTTC
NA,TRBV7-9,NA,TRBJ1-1,CASSLTEMNTEAFF,TGTGCCAGCAGCTTAACAGAGATGAACACTGAAGCTTTCTTT
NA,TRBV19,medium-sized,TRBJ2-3,CASRAGIDTQYF,TGTGCCAGCAGGGCGGGGATAGATACGCAGTATTTT
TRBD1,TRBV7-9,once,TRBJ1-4,CASSMGQGMNEKLFF,TGTGCCAGCAGCATGGGACAGGGAATGAATGAAAAACTGTTTTTT
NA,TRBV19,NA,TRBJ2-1,CASSRVIWEQFF,TGTGCCAGTAGTAGGGTCATTTGGGAGCAGTTCTTC
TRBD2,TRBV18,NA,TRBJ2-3,CASSPGTSARTDTQYF,TGTGCCAGCTCACCCGGGACTAGCGCGCGGACAGATACGCAGTATTTT
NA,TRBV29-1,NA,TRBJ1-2,CSGHPVTVGLYGYTF,TGCAGCGGTCATCCCGTCACGGTCGGTCTCTATGGCTACACCTTC
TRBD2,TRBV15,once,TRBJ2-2,CATSRGGLAVSGELFF,TGTGCCACCAGCAGAGGTGGGCTAGCGGTTTCCGGGGAGCTGTTTTTT
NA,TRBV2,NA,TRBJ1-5,CASSEGGLNQPQHF,TGTGCCAGCAGTGAAGGGGGGCTCAATCAGCCCCAGCATTTT
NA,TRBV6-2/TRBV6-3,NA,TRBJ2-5,CASSYSRQETQYF,TGTGCCAGCAGTTACTCGCGTCAAGAGACCCAGTACTTC
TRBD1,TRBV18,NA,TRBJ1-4,CASSQGQGNEKLFF,TGTGCCAGCTCACAGGGACAGGGTAATGAAAAACTGTTTTTT
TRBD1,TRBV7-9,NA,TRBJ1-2,CASSLAHLAQGRDGYTF,TGTGCCAGCAGCTTAGCCCATCTTGCACAGGGGCGGGATGGCTACACCTTC
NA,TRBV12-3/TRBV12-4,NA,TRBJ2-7,CASSLGPDYEQYF,TGTGCCAGCAGTTTAGGGCCCGACTACGAGCAGTACTTC
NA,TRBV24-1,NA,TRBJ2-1,CATSIYNEQFF,TGTGCCACCAGCATTTACAATGAGCAGTTCTTC
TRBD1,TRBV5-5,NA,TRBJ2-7,CASSLGQGVNEQYF,TGTGCCAGCAGCTTGGGTCAGGGGGTCAACGAGCAGTACTTC
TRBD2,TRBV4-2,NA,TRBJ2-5,CASSQDRPAGGLETQYF,TGTGCCAGCAGCCAAGATCGGCCTGCGGGGGGGCTCGAGACCCAGTACTTC
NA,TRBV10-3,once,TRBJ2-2,CAISGATGTGELFF,TGTGCCATCAGTGGAGCCACCGGAACCGGGGAGCTGTTTTTT
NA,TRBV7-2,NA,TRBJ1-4,CASSSHPGEKLFF,TGTGCCAGCAGTTCTCACCCAGGGGAAAAACTGTTTTTT
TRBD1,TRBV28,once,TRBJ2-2,CASRGQGAGTGELFF,TGTGCCAGCCGGGGACAGGGGGCTGGGACCGGGGAGCTGTTTTTT
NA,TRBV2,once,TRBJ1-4,CAGTATNEKLFF,TGTGCCGGGACGGCAACTAATGAAAAACTGTTTTTT
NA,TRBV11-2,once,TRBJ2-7,CASSFKLVGYEQYF,TGTGCCAGCAGCTTCAAACTGGTAGGCTACGAGCAGTACTTC
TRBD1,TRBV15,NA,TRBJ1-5,CATSSPLARDRVDDSNQPQHF,TGTGCCACCAGCAGTCCTCTGGCCCGGGACAGGGTGGACGATAGCAATCAGCCCCAGCATTTT
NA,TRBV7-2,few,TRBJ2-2,CASSPTAVGPGELFF,TGTGCCAGCAGCCCTACCGCGGTAGGACCCGGGGAGCTGTTTTTT
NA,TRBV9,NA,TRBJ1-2,CASTKAGGRYDYGYTF,TGTGCCAGCACCAAGGCTGGGGGACGTTACGACTATGGCTACACCTTC
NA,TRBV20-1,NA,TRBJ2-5,CSAIDVLTETQYF,TGCAGTGCTATTGACGTTCTCACGGAGACCCAGTACTTC
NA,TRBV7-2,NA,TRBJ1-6,CASSLARSSYNSPLHF,TGTGCCAGCAGCTTAGCACGGAGCTCCTATAATTCACCCCTCCACTTT
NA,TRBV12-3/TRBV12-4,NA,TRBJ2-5,CASSLPLATQYF,TGTGCCAGCAGTCTCCCTCTAGCCACCCAGTACTTC
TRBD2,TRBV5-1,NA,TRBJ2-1,CASSSTSGGAGYNEQFF,TGCGCCAGCAGCTCGACCAGCGGGGGGGCCGGGTACAATGAGCAGTTCTTC
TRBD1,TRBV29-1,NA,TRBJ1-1,CSVEGTGASPTEAFF,TGCAGCGTTGAAGGGACAGGGGCCTCCCCCACTGAAGCTTTCTTT
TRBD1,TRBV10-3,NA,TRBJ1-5,CAISPTGGGGNQPQHF,TGTGCCATCAGCCCGACAGGGGGTGGAGGCAATCAGCCCCAGCATTTT
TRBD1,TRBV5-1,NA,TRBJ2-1,CASSLSGTGFDEQFF,TGCGCCAGCAGCTTATCCGGGACAGGGTTTGATGAGCAGTTCTTC
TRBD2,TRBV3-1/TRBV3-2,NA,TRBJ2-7,CASSQNSGELGEQYF,TGTGCCAGCAGCCAAAATAGCGGGGAACTAGGCGAGCAGTACTTC
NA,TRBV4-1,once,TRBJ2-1,CASSPTGSSYNEQFF,TGCGCCAGCAGCCCGACGGGGAGCTCCTACAATGAGCAGTTCTTC
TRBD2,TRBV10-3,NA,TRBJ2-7,CAIRGGTSSYEQYF,TGTGCCATCCGGGGGGGCACCAGCTCCTACGAGCAGTACTTC
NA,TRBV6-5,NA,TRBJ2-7,CASSSHAGETYEQYF,TGTGCCAGCAGTTCTCACGCGGGCGAGACCTACGAGCAGTACTTC
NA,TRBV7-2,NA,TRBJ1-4,CASSLLQGGNEKLFF,TGTGCCAGCAGCTTGTTACAGGGCGGAAATGAAAAACTGTTTTTT
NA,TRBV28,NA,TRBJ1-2,CASSFPNGYTF,TGTGCCAGCAGTTTCCCTAATGGCTACACCTTC
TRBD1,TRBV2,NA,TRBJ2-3,CASRAWTGGSDTQYF,TGTGCCAGCAGGGCCTGGACAGGGGGGTCAGATACGCAGTATTTT
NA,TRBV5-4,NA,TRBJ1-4,CASSPDGGANEKLFF,TGTGCCAGCAGCCCTGATGGGGGGGCAAATGAAAAACTGTTTTTT
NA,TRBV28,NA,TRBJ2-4,CATKGWVEAKNIQYF,TGTGCCACAAAGGGGTGGGTCGAGGCCAAAAACATTCAGTACTTC
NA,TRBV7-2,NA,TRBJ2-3,CASSLGLHTDTQYF,TGTGCCAGCAGCTTGGGACTGCACACAGATACGCAGTATTTT
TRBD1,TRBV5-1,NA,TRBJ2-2,CASSAGQGRGPNTGELFF,TGCGCCAGCAGCGCCGGACAGGGGCGAGGACCGAACACCGGGGAGCTGTTTTTT
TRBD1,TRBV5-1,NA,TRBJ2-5,CASSEGAGTQYF,TGCGCCAGCTCAGAGGGGGCAGGGACCCAGTACTTC
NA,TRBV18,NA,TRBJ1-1,CASSRDKNTEAFF,TGTGCCAGCTCGCGGGACAAGAACACTGAAGCTTTCTTT
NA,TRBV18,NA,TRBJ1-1,CATQPAGNTEAFF,TGTGCCACCCAACCCGCCGGGAACACTGAAGCTTTCTTT
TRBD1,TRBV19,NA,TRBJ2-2,CASSVAGTGAGELFF,TGTGCCAGTAGTGTTGCCGGGACAGGGGCCGGGGAGCTGTTTTTT
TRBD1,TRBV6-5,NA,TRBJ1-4,CASNIDRADEKLFF,TGTGCCAGCAATATTGACAGGGCTGATGAAAAACTGTTTTTT
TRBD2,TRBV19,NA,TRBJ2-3,CASARTSGGGTDTQYF,TGTGCCAGTGCCCGGACTAGCGGGGGGGGGACAGATACGCAGTATTTT
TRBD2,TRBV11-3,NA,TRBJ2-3,CASSPGTSGGKDTQYF,TGTGCCAGCAGCCCGGGGACTAGCGGGGGAAAAGATACGCAGTATTTT
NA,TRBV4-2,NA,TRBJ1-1,CASSHLNTEAFF,TGTGCCAGCAGCCATCTAAACACTGAAGCTTTCTTT
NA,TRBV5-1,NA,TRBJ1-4,CASSLGQITTNEKLFF,TGCGCCAGCAGCTTGGGACAGATCACAACTAATGAAAAACTGTTTTTT
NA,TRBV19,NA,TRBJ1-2,CASSTTGSNYGYTF,TGTGCCAGTAGTACCACAGGGTCCAACTATGGCTACACCTTC
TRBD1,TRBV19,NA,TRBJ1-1,CASQNRGVAEAFF,TGTGCCAGTCAGAACAGGGGGGTCGCTGAAGCTTTCTTT